The 12 T cell receptor beta chains below come from one sample, sequenced in a study of vaccination and CD4 T cells after COVID-19. Sequencing of the DNA from cultured CD4+ T cells was carried out with the Oncomine TCR Beta short-read assay. TCRdb analysed the PCR reads with MiXCR anew, one entry per CDR3 protein. There are around 21,000 distinct CDR3 sequences in the sample; about 56% occur only once, and 6% to 7.5% lies in the top ten. The antigens of these receptors remain unknown. Treatment indicated: roughly nine-day PBMC culture with coronavirus spike peptide pools or control peptides (ViraFEST assay). Specimen: CD4+ T cells from blood, cultured in vitro. Receptors originate from a human donor who had recovered from COVID-19.

Only a few counts were recorded for this clonotype. This chain uses TRBV12-3 or TRBV12-4 with TRBJ1-5; maybe TRBD1 (6 bases). Trimming stripped 5 bases from V and 7 bases from J, with 15 bases between. CDR3 length equals 14 residues. CDR3 nucleotide sequence: TGTGCCAGCAGTAAGGAGGGGGGAGGCCAGCCCCAGCATTTT. This sequence encodes CASSKEGGGQPQHF.

Points on this clonotype: Germline and junction disagree at one end, which may indicate a read error. The V and J genes are TRBV7-2 and TRBJ2-5, with D hard to call. Germline assignment: CDR1 SGHTA and CDR2 FQGNSA. This CDR3 has 13 residues. This CDR3 is CASCLRRKETQYF. Written as DNA, the CDR3 is TGTGCCAGCTGCTTAAGACGAAAAGAGACCCAGTACTTC.

The rearrangement uses TRBV5-1 and TRBJ1-5, with D perhaps matching TRBD2 (7 bases). The DNA end lines up better with TRBJ2-3; the J call may be wrong. Germline CDR1 and CDR2: SGHRS and YFSETQ. CDR3 length: 15 amino acids. The CDR3 reads CASSLQSGEGQPQYF. DNA for the CDR3: TGCGCCAGCAGCTTGCAATCAGGGGAGGGTCAGCCCCAGTATTTT.

In this sample, this clonotype turned up a few times. The chain links TRBV28 to TRBJ1-5; weak D call: TRBD1 (6 bases). The CDR3 contains 15 residues. V lost 3 bases and J 3 bases, leaving 12 bases between the germline ends. Looked up from germline, CDR1 is MDHEN and CDR2 is SYDVKM. CDR3 residues: CASSFQQGLNQPQHF. CDR3 nucleotide sequence: TGTGCCAGCAGTTTCCAACAGGGCCTCAATCAGCCCCAGCATTTT.

The chain joins TRBV2 to TRBJ1-5; D call uncertain. Germline CDR1 and CDR2: SNHLY and FYNNEI. This CDR3 comprises 14 residues. Trimming took off 3 bases at V and 4 bases at J, with 10 bases between the two ends. CDR3 coding DNA: TGTGCCAGCAGTGACTCGGGCCAGAATCAGCCCCAGCATTTT. Protein sequence: CASSDSGQNQPQHF.

The chain joins TRBV7-8 to TRBJ1-1; D may be TRBD1 (5 bases). CDR1 SGHVS and CDR2 FQNEAQ come from the germline V gene. The V end lost 7 bases, the J end lost 3 bases, and 18 bases lay between the germline ends. The CDR3 spans 15 residues. This CDR3 reads CASTLKGSRDTEAFF. The CDR3 nucleotides read TGTGCCAGCACCCTAAAGGGGTCCCGGGACACTGAAGCTTTCTTT.

The chain has TRBV6-1 and TRBJ1-3, with D hard to call. Germline V gene data show CDR1 as MNHNS and CDR2 as SASEGT. Trimming removed 4 bases at V and 0 bases at J, with 16 bases between. The CDR3 has 17 amino acids. CDR3 sequence (DNA): TGTGCCAGCAGTGTACCCCCCGACGGTAGCTCTGGAAACACCATATATTTT. Translating it yields CASSVPPDGSSGNTIYF.

This clonotype has a handful of counts. The chain has TRBV7-2 and TRBJ2-2; no firm D call. The CDR3 runs 12 residues. Germline CDR1 reads SGHTA; CDR2 reads FQGNSA. V was pared by 2 bases and J by 2 bases, with 0 bases between. CDR3 amino acids: CASSLNTGELFF. The CDR3 DNA reads as TGTGCCAGCAGCTTAAACACCGGGGAGCTGTTTTTT.

This clonotype turned up a few times. One junction end does not reproduce the germline sequence, and a read error may be involved. J is TRBJ2-2 and V is TRBV7-7; D may be TRBD1 (6 bases). The CDR3 extends over 14 amino acids. The germline V gene has CDR1 SSHAT and CDR2 FNYEAQ (reference sequence). DNA of the CDR3: TGTGCTAGCAGCCCACAGGGAACCACCGGGGAGCTGTTTTTT. Its protein product is CASSPQGTTGELFF. The entire variable domain, with the rest obtained from reference TRBV7-7 and TRBJ2-2, is as follows: GAGVSQSPRYKVTKRGQDVTLRCDPISSHATLYWYQQALGQGPEFLTYFNYEAQPDKSGLPSDRFSAERPEGSISTLTIQRTEQRDSAMYRCASSPQGTTGELFFGEGSRLTVL.

This clonotype was observed once. The V and J genes are TRBV14 and TRBJ1-2; D unclear. The CDR3 length is 13 residues. The V end was cut by 1 base, the J end by 8 bases, with 11 bases between. The germline V gene encodes CDR1 SGHDN and CDR2 FVKESK. CDR3 residues: CASSQVLAGGYTF. As DNA, the CDR3 is TGTGCCAGCAGCCAAGTATTGGCGGGGGGCTACACCTTC.

This chain links TRBV7-2 with TRBJ2-1; 7 positions agree with TRBD2. This CDR3 comprises 13 residues. With 8 bases clipped from V and 8 bases from J, the junction kept 9 bases outside the gene matches. Germline V CDR1 and CDR2: SGHTA, FQGNSA. The DNA of the CDR3 is TGTGCCAGCGTATCCGGCGGGGGTTATGAGCAGTTCTTC. It is translated as CASVSGGGYEQFF.

The rearrangement uses TRBV7-9 and TRBJ1-1, with no clear D. Germline V gene data show CDR1 as SEHNR and CDR2 as FQNEAQ (reference sequence). The germline V and J ends were trimmed by 3 bases and 3 bases, with 11 bases remaining between them. This CDR3 has 14 residues. CDR3 amino acids: CASSLGTVDTEAFF. The DNA for the CDR3 is TGTGCCAGCAGCTTGGGTACTGTGGACACTGAAGCTTTCTTT.